This entry lists 7 T cell receptor beta chains sequenced from one sample in a study of cytomegalovirus exposure and HLA in healthy donors. With 60 Vbeta and 13 Jbeta primers, the PCR was carried out. Some clones are missing from TCRdb's copy, which holds only in-frame ones; the method was immunoSEQ multiplex PCR. The sample has around 130,000 clones, 70% to 85% seen once. The specimen was PBMCs. Source of these receptors: a boy aged 5-17 years in good health and CMV-seronegative.

The chain uses TRBV10-3 and TRBJ1-2, with D perhaps matching TRBD1 (6 bases). Germline CDR1 is ENHRY and CDR2 is SYGVKD. V was shortened by 6 bases and J by 2 bases, with 13 bases between the two germline ends. The length of the CDR3 is 14 residues. The CDR3 nucleotides are TGTGCCATCAGCAGCAACACAGGGAACTATGGCTACACCTTC. It translates to CAISSNTGNYGYTF.

The V gene is TRBV5-4, the J gene TRBJ2-3; D not certain. The CDR3 covers 15 residues. Trimming removed 4 bases at V and 0 bases at J, with 12 bases between. The germline V gene has CDR1 SGHNT and CDR2 YYREEE (reference sequence). The CDR3 coding sequence is TGTGCCAGCAGCCCTGACCCGACAAGCACAGATACGCAGTATTTT. Amino acids: CASSPDPTSTDTQYF.

The rearrangement links TRBV13 to TRBJ2-1, with 11 bases aligning to TRBD2. There are 18 residues in the CDR3. Germline CDR1 reads PRHDT; CDR2 reads FYEKMQ (reference sequence). J lost 4 bases, V lost 3 bases, and 11 bases had no gene match. CDR3 nucleotides: TGTGCCAGCAGCTTCGGTCTGGGACTAGCGGACGCTTACAATGAGCAGTTCTTC. This sequence encodes CASSFGLGLADAYNEQFF.

V gene TRBV5-1 combines with J gene TRBJ2-2; 10 bases are shared with TRBD2. The length of the CDR3 is 16 residues. Trimming cost V 4 bases and J 7 bases; bases outside gene matches: 10. Germline-derived CDR1 and CDR2 are SGHRS and YFSETQ. The CDR3 loop is CASSVEAGGRYGELFF. The CDR3 nucleotides read TGCGCCAGCAGCGTCGAAGCGGGAGGGAGATACGGGGAGCTGTTTTTT. The entire variable domain, with the rest obtained from reference TRBV5-1 and TRBJ2-2, is as follows: KAGVTQTPRYLIKTRGQQVTLSCSPISGHRSVSWYQQTPGQGLQFLFEYFSETQRNKGNFPGRFSGRQFSNSRSEMNVSTLELGDSALYLCASSVEAGGRYGELFFGEGSRLTVL.

The CDR3 DNA follows: TGTGCCAGCAGCTTAGCGGCAGGGCCCTCTGGAAACACCATATATTTT. Protein product: CASSLAAGPSGNTIYF. The J gene is TRBJ1-3, the V gene TRBV7-9; D is perhaps TRBD1 (5 bases). From germline, CDR1 is SEHNR and CDR2 FQNEAQ (reference sequence). The CDR3 length is 16 residues. Trimming removed 0 bases from V and 0 bases from J, with 9 bases in between.

J is TRBJ2-1 and V is TRBV2; no definite D call. This CDR3 is built from 11 residues. The V gene lost 6 bases and the J gene lost 7 bases, with 7 bases spanning the gap. In germline, CDR1 is SNHLY, CDR2 FYNNEI. In DNA, the CDR3 is TGTGCCAGCAGAGTAGCAAATGAGCAGTTCTTC. This gives the protein CASRVANEQFF.

This clone was recorded a few times. The chain carries TRBV15 and TRBJ2-1; no clear D. Germline assignment: CDR1 LNHNV and CDR2 YYDKDF (reference sequence). Trimming pared 0 bases from V and 7 bases from J, leaving 4 bases between. The CDR3 consists of 12 residues. The chain's CDR3 is CATSRDRNEQFF. Written as DNA, the CDR3 is TGTGCCACCAGCAGAGATCGGAATGAGCAGTTCTTC.